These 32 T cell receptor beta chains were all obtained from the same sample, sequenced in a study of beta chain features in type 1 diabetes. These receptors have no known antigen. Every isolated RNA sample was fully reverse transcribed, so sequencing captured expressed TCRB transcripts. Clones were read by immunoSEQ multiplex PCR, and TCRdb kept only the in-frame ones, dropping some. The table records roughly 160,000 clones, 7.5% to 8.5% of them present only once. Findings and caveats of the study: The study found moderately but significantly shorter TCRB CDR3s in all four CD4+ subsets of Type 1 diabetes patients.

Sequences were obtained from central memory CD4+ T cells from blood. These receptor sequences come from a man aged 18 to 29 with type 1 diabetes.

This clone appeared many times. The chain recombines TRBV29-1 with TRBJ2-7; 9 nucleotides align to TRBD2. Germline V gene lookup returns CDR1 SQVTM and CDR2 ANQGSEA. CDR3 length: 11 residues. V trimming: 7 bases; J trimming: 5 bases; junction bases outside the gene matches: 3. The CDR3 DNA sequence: TGCAGCGCAGGGACTAGCAACGAGCAGTACTTC. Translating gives CSAGTSNEQYF.

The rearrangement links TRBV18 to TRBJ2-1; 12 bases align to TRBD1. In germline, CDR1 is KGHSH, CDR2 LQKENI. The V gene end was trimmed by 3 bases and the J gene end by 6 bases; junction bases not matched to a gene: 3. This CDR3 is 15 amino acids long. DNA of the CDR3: TGTGCCAGCTCACCGGGACAGGGGGCAGGCAATGAGCAGTTCTTC. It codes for CASSPGQGAGNEQFF.

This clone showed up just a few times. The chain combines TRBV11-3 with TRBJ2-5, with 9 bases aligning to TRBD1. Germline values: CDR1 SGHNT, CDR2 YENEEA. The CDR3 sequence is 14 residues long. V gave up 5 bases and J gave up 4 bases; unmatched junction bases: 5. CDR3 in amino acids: CASSTTQGAETQYF. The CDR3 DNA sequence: TGTGCCAGCAGCACCACACAGGGGGCAGAGACCCAGTACTTC.

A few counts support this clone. As DNA, the CDR3 is TGTGCCAGCAGTGATCCTGACAGTTTGAGGGAGCAGTTCTTC. Residues: CASSDPDSLREQFF. J is TRBJ2-1 and V is TRBV2, with D possibly matching TRBD1 (5 bases). CDR1 and CDR2 (germline): SNHLY, FYNNEI. The CDR3 loop spans 14 amino acids. Trimming removed 3 bases from V and 10 bases from J, with 16 bases in between.

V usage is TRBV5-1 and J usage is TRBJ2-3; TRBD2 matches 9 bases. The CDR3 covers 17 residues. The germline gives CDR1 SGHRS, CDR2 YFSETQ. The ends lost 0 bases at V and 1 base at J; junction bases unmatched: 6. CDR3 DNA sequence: TGCGCCAGCAGCTTGGCCTGGTCTAGCGGGGGCACAGATACGCAGTATTTT. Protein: CASSLAWSSGGTDTQYF.

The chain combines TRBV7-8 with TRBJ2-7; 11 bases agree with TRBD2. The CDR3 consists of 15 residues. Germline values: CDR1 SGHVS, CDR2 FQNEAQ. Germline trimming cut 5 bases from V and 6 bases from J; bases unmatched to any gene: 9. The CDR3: CASSVSHGTSGEQYF. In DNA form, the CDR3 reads TGTGCCAGCAGCGTATCCCACGGGACTAGCGGCGAGCAGTACTTC.

The CDR3 nucleotides read TGTGCCAGCAGAGCCCAAGGTGTTACGGGCTATGGCTACACCTTC. Amino acid sequence: CASRAQGVTGYGYTF. This chain connects TRBV2 to TRBJ1-2; D is uncertain. The CDR3 spans 15 residues. The germline gives CDR1 SNHLY, CDR2 FYNNEI. Trimming left V 6 bases short and J 4 bases short, with 18 bases between. The whole variable domain, filled in from reference TRBV2 and TRBJ1-2, reads EPEVTQTPSHQVTQMGQEVILRCVPISNHLYFYWYRQILGQKVEFLVSFYNNEISEKSEIFDDQFSVERPDGSNFTLKIRSTKLEDSAMYFCASRAQGVTGYGYTFGSGTRLTVV.

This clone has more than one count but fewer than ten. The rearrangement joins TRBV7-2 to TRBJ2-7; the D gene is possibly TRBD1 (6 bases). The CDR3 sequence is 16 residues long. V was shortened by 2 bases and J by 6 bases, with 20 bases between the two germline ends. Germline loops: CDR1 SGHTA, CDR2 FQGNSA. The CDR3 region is CASSLRTQDSRGEQYF. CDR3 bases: TGTGCCAGCAGCTTACGTACCCAGGACAGTCGAGGCGAGCAGTACTTC. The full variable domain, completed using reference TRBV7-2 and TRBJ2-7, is GAGVSQSPSNKVTEKGKDVELRCDPISGHTALYWYRQSLGQGLEFLIYFQGNSAPDKSGLPSDRFSAERTGGSVSTLTIQRTQQEDSAVYLCASSLRTQDSRGEQYFGPGTRLTVT.

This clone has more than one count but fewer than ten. The CDR3, as DNA: TGTGCCTGGAGTCCGCAGGCGACTAATGAAAAACTGTTTTTT. Translating gives CAWSPQATNEKLFF. The genes are TRBV30 and TRBJ1-4, with unresolved D. This CDR3 contains 14 residues. CDR1 GTSNPN and CDR2 SVGIG come from the germline V gene (reference sequence). V was clipped by 2 bases and J by 2 bases, with 9 bases between them.

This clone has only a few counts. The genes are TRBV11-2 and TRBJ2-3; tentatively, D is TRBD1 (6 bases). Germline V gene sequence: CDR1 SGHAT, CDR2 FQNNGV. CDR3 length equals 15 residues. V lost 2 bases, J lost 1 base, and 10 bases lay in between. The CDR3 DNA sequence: TGTGCCAGCAGCTTACCAGGGGCCGGCACAGATACGCAGTATTTT. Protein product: CASSLPGAGTDTQYF.

CDR3 amino acids: CASSFAGQIYGYTF. The CDR3 DNA is TGCGCCAGCAGCTTCGCGGGACAGATCTATGGCTACACCTTC. The chain is built from TRBV5-1 and TRBJ1-2; TRBD1 agrees at 7 bases. The CDR3 totals 14 residues. V dropped 2 bases and J dropped 4; count of bases not matched to a gene: 5. Germline lookup yields CDR1 SGHRS and CDR2 YFSETQ.

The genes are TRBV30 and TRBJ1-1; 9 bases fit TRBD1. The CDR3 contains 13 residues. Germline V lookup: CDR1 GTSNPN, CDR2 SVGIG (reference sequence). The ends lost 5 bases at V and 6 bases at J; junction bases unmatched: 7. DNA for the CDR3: TGTGCCTGGGGGACAGGGTTTTTTTCTGAAGCTTTCTTT. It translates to CAWGTGFFSEAFF.

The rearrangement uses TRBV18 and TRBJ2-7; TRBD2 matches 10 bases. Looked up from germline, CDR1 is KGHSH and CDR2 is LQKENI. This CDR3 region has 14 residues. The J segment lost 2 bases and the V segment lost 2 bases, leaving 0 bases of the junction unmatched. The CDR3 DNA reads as TGTGCCAGCTCACCAGGACTAGCGGCCTACGAGCAGTACTTC. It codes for CASSPGLAAYEQYF.

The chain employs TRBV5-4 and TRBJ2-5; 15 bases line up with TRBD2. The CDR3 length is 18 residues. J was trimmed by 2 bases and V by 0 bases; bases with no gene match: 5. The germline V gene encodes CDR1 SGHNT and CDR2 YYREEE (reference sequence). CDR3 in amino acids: CASSLEPGTSGGQETQYF. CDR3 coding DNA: TGTGCCAGCAGCTTGGAGCCGGGGACTAGCGGGGGGCAAGAGACCCAGTACTTC.

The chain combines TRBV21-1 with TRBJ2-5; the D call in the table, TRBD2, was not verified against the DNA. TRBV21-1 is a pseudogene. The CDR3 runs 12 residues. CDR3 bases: TGTGCCAGCAGCCCTGGGAGAGAGACCCAGTACTTC. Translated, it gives CASSPGRETQYF.

CDR3 sequence (DNA): TGTGCCAGCAGGGGCAGGACAGGGAGCAATTCACCCCTCCACTTT. Its translation: CASRGRTGSNSPLHF. The chain employs TRBV2 and TRBJ1-6; 8 bases match TRBD1. Per the germline V gene, CDR1 is SNHLY and CDR2 is FYNNEI. V lost 6 bases, J lost 7 bases, and 8 bases stayed unmatched. CDR3 length: 15 residues. The full variable domain, with the rest looked up from reference TRBV2 and TRBJ1-6, is EPEVTQTPSHQVTQMGQEVILRCVPISNHLYFYWYRQILGQKVEFLVSFYNNEISEKSEIFDDQFSVERPDGSNFTLKIRSTKLEDSAMYFCASRGRTGSNSPLHFGNGTRLTVT.

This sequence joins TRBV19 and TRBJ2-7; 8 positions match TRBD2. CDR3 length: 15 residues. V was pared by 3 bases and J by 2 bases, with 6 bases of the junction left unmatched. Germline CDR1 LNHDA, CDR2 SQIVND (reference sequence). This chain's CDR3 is CASSIGLAKPYEQYF. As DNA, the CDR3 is TGTGCCAGTAGTATCGGACTAGCTAAGCCCTACGAGCAGTACTTC.

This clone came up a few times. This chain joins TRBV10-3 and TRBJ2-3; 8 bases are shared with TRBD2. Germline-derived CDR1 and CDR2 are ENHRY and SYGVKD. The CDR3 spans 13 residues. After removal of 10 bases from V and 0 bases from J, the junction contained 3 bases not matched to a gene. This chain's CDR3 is CATRGGSTDTQYF. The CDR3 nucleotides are TGTGCCACACGGGGGGGTAGCACAGATACGCAGTATTTT.

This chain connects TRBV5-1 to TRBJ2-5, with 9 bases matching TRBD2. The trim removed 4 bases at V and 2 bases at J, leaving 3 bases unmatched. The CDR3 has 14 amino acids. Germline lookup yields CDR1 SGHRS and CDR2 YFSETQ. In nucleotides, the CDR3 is TGCGCCAGCAGCGCTAGCGGGGTTCAAGAGACCCAGTACTTC. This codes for CASSASGVQETQYF.

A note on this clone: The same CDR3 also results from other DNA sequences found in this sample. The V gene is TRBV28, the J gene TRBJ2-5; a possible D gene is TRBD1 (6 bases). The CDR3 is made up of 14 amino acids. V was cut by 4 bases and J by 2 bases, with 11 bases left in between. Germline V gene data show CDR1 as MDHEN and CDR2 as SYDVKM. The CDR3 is CASSSGQGQETQYF. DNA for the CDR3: TGTGCCAGCAGTTCAGGGCAGGGGCAAGAGACCCAGTACTTC. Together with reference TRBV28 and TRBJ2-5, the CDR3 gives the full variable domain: DVKVTQSSRYLVKRTGEKVFLECVQDMDHENMFWYRQDPGLGLRLIYFSYDVKMKEKGDIPEGYSVSREKKERFSLILESASTNQTSMYLCASSSGQGQETQYFGPGTRLLVL.

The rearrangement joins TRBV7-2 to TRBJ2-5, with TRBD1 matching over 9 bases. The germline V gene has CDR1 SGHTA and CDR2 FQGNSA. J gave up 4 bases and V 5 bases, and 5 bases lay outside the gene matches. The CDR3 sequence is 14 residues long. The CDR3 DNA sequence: TGTGCCAGCAGCACGGGACAGGGTTCAGAGACCCAGTACTTC. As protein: CASSTGQGSETQYF. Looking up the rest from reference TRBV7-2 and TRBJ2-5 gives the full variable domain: GAGVSQSPSNKVTEKGKDVELRCDPISGHTALYWYRQSLGQGLEFLIYFQGNSAPDKSGLPSDRFSAERTGGSVSTLTIQRTQQEDSAVYLCASSTGQGSETQYFGPGTRLLVL.

The CDR3 DNA reads as TGTGCCAGCCGACAGGGGACCACTGAAGCTTTCTTT. It specifies CASRQGTTEAFF. The J gene is TRBJ1-1, the V gene TRBV19, with TRBD1 matching over 8 bases. The V segment lost 9 bases and the J segment 4 bases; nucleotides outside the gene matches: 4. Germline CDR1 reads LNHDA; CDR2 reads SQIVND (reference sequence). CDR3 size: 12 residues. The complete variable domain, with remaining parts taken from reference TRBV19 and TRBJ1-1, reads DGGITQSPKYLFRKEGQNVTLSCEQNLNHDAMYWYRQDPGQGLRLIYYSQIVNDFQKGDIAEGYSVSREKKESFPLTVTSAQKNPTAFYLCASRQGTTEAFFGQGTRLTVV.

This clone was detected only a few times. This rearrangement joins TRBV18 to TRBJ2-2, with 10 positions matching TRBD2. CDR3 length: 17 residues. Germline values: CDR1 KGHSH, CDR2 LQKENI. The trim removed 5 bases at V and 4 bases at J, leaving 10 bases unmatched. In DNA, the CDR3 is TGTGCCAGCTCAAATTCGGCTAGCGGGAGCCGCACCGGGGAGCTGTTTTTT. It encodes CASSNSASGSRTGELFF.

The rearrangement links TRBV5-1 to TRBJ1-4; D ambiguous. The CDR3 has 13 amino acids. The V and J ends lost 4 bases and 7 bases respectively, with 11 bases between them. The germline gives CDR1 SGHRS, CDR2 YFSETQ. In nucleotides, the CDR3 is TGCGCCAGCAGCCTGGGGAGCGGTGAAAAACTGTTTTTT. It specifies CASSLGSGEKLFF.

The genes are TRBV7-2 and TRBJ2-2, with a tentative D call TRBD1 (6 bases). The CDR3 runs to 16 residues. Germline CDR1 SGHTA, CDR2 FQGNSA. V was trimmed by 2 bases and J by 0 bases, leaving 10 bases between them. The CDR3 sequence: CASSLPGGANTGELFF. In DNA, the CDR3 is TGTGCCAGCAGCTTACCTGGGGGCGCGAACACCGGGGAGCTGTTTTTT.

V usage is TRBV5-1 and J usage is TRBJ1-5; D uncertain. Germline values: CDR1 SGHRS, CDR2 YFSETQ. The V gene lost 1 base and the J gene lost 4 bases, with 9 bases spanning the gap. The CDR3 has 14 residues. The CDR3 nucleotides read TGCGCCAGCAGCTTGAGGAGCCCGAATCAGCCCCAGCATTTT. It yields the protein CASSLRSPNQPQHF.

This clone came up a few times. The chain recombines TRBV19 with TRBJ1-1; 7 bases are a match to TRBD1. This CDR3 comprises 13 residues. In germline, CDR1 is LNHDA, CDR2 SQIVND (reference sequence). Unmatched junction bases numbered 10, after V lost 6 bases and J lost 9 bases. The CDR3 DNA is TGTGCCAGTAGCCCGGGACAGTTATTCAAAGCTTTCTTT. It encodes CASSPGQLFKAFF.

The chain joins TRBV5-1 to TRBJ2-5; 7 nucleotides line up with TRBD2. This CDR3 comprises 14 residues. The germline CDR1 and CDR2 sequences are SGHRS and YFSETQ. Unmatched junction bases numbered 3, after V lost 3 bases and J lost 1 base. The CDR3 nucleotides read TGCGCCAGCAGCTCCCCGGGGGGCCAAGAGACCCAGTACTTC. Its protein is CASSSPGGQETQYF.

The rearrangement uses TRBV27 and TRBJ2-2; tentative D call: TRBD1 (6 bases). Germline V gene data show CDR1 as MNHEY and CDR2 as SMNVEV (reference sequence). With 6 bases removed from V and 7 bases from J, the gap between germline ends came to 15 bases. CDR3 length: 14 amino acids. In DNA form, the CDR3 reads TGTGCCAGCAGCTCACGAACAGGGATCGGGGAGCTGTTTTTT. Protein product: CASSSRTGIGELFF.

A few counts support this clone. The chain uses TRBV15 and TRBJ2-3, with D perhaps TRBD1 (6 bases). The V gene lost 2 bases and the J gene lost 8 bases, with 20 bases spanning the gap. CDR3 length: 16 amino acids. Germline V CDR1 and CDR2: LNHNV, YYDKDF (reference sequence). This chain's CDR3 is CATSRIGDIEGRTQYF. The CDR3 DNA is TGTGCCACCAGCAGAATTGGGGACATAGAGGGACGTACGCAGTATTTT.

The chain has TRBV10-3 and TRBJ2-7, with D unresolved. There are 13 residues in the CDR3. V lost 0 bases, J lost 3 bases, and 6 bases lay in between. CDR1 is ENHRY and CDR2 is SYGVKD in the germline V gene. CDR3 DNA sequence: TGTGCCATCAGTGAGTCGGGCCGCTACGAGCAGTACTTC. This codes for CAISESGRYEQYF.

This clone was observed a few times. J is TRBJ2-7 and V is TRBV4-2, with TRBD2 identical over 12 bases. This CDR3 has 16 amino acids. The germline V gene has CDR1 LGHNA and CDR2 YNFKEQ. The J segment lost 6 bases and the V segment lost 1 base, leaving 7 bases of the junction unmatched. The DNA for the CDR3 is TGTGCCAGCAGCCAAGGCTCGCCTAGCGGGAGGGTCGAGCAGTACTTC. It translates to CASSQGSPSGRVEQYF.